What follows are 22 T cell receptor beta chains derived from one specimen sequenced in a study of neurological immune-mediated disorders. Each CDR3 protein gets one entry after TCRdb re-called the 5' RACE reads with MiXCR. The data show around 46,000 distinct CDR3 sequences, roughly 23% seen once. Sequencing used PBMCs. The receptors here all came from an older woman in good health.

The sample holds many counts of this clonotype. This rearrangement joins TRBV29-1 to TRBJ2-2, with D tentatively TRBD2 (6 bases). Per germline, CDR1 SQVTM and CDR2 ANQGSEA. Trimming shortened V by 7 bases and J by 2 bases, and 14 bases separated the two germline ends. This CDR3 comprises 14 residues. CDR3 region: CSALSGFNTGELFF. CDR3 in DNA: TGCAGCGCCCTTAGCGGATTCAACACCGGGGAGCTGTTTTTT.

This clonotype has more than one count but fewer than ten. The V gene is TRBV4-2, the J gene TRBJ2-3, with 11 positions matching TRBD2. V was pared by 0 bases and J by 4 bases, with 12 bases of the junction left unmatched. Germline-derived CDR1 and CDR2 are LGHNA and YNFKEQ. The CDR3 runs 19 residues. The CDR3 is CASSQDQVRLAGGSDTQYF. CDR3 coding DNA: TGTGCCAGCAGCCAAGATCAAGTTCGGCTAGCGGGAGGATCAGATACGCAGTATTTT.

This clonotype was recorded many times. The chain employs TRBV28 and TRBJ2-7; D uncertain. The length of the CDR3 is 14 residues. The ends were cut back, 6 bases at V and 6 bases at J, with 18 bases in the middle. Germline loops: CDR1 MDHEN, CDR2 SYDVKM. In nucleotides, the CDR3 is TGTGCCAGCAGCCAGGTGGACCCTTGGGGCGAGCAGTACTTC. Translated, it gives CASSQVDPWGEQYF.

This clonotype was seen ten or more times. This chain uses TRBV7-2 with TRBJ1-1, with unresolved D. CDR1 and CDR2 from the germline V gene are SGHTA and FQGNSA. The CDR3 length is 13 residues. The V end was cut by 5 bases, the J end by 1 base, with 8 bases between. The CDR3 loop is CASSPDANTEAFF. CDR3 nucleotide sequence: TGTGCCAGCAGCCCTGACGCGAACACTGAAGCTTTCTTT.

This chain links TRBV5-1 with TRBJ1-4; 9 bases line up with TRBD1. Per germline, CDR1 SGHRS and CDR2 YFSETQ. The CDR3 loop spans 14 amino acids. V lost 5 bases, J lost 6 bases, and 5 bases stayed unmatched. CDR3 loop: CASSPRTGDEKLFF. CDR3 nucleotide sequence: TGCGCCAGCAGTCCTCGGACAGGGGATGAAAAACTGTTTTTT.

This clonotype was found many times. The rearrangement uses TRBV5-1 and TRBJ1-4; TRBD1 matches 8 bases. CDR1 SGHRS and CDR2 YFSETQ come from the germline V gene. This CDR3 has 14 residues. Germline trimming cut 4 bases from V and 3 bases from J; bases unmatched to any gene: 2. In DNA form, the CDR3 reads TGCGCCAGCAGCCCGGGACAGGCTAATGAAAAACTGTTTTTT. Amino acid sequence: CASSPGQANEKLFF.

J is TRBJ2-2 and V is TRBV29-1; no firm D call. V gave up 2 bases and J gave up 4 bases, with 8 bases separating them. Germline V CDR1 and CDR2: SQVTM, ANQGSEA. The CDR3 covers 13 residues. As DNA, the CDR3 is TGCAGCGTTGAATCTTCGGGCACCGGGGAGCTGTTTTTT. Translation: CSVESSGTGELFF.

This clonotype was picked up many times. The gene calls are TRBV5-1 and TRBJ1-2, with D unresolved. CDR3 length: 16 residues. In germline, CDR1 is SGHRS, CDR2 YFSETQ. Trimming removed 0 bases at V and 8 bases at J, with 20 bases between. This CDR3 is CASSLAYVGQVGGYTF. The CDR3, as DNA: TGCGCCAGCAGCTTGGCCTACGTAGGGCAGGTTGGGGGCTACACCTTC.

This clonotype occurred many times. This chain uses TRBV12-3 or TRBV12-4 with TRBJ2-2; TRBD2 matches at 8 bases. V lost 5 bases and J lost 4; bases outside the gene matches: 6. The CDR3 spans 15 residues. The DNA for the CDR3 is TGTGCCAGCAGTCGAGCGGGAGCGGTCACCGGGGAGCTGTTTTTT. Protein product: CASSRAGAVTGELFF.

This clonotype has at least ten counts. The chain has TRBV5-1 and TRBJ2-3, with D perhaps given as TRBD1 or TRBD2 (6 bases each). This CDR3 contains 14 residues. Trimming shortened V by 4 bases and J by 4 bases, and 13 bases separated the two germline ends. Germline V gives CDR1 SGHRS, CDR2 YFSETQ. The CDR3 DNA follows: TGCGCCAGCAGCGGGGGGCCCCCCCCAGATACGCAGTATTTT. Protein product: CASSGGPPPDTQYF.

The V and J genes are TRBV6-5 and TRBJ2-5; D assignment may be TRBD1 or TRBD2 (5 bases each). The CDR3 spans 14 residues. The germline V gene encodes CDR1 MNHEY and CDR2 SVGAGI. V lost 2 bases and J lost 2, with 9 bases in between. In DNA, the CDR3 is TGTGCCAGCAGTTACAGAGGGACGCAAGAGACCCAGTACTTC. Encoded protein: CASSYRGTQETQYF.

Concerning this clonotype: At one end the junction does not follow the germline gene, possibly because of a read error. This chain links TRBV5-1 with TRBJ2-2; D possibly corresponds to TRBD2 (5 bases). This CDR3 spans 15 amino acids. Germline V gene data show CDR1 as SGHRS and CDR2 as YFSETQ. The CDR3 bases are TGCGCCAGCAGCTTGGGGACTGCGATCTTGTGGGATCTGTTTTTT. This sequence encodes CASSLGTAILWDLFF.

This clonotype came up many times. This chain links TRBV3-1 with TRBJ2-5; 8 bases are a match to TRBD2. The germline V gene has CDR1 LGHDT and CDR2 YNNKEL (reference sequence). The V segment lost 4 bases and the J segment 4 bases; nucleotides outside the gene matches: 14. The CDR3 length is 17 residues. The CDR3 reads CASSRPGTSGVRETQYF. CDR3 in DNA: TGTGCCAGCAGCCGACCAGGCACTAGCGGAGTAAGAGAGACCCAGTACTTC.

V gene TRBV6-2 or TRBV6-3 combines with J gene TRBJ2-2; possible D gene TRBD1, 5 bases. V shed 6 bases and J shed 1 base, with 9 bases lying between them. The CDR3 spans 14 residues. CDR1 and CDR2 (germline): MNHEY, SVGEGT. The CDR3 sequence is CASRSGQNTGELFF. The CDR3 DNA reads TGTGCCAGCAGGTCCGGACAGAACACCGGGGAGCTGTTTTTT.

This clonotype was seen many times. The chain links TRBV2 to TRBJ2-1; TRBD2 matches at 15 bases. The CDR3 covers 16 residues. Germline V gives CDR1 SNHLY, CDR2 FYNNEI. The V segment lost 4 bases and the J segment 5 bases; nucleotides outside the gene matches: 3. The DNA for the CDR3 is TGTGCCAGCAGTGCGGGACTAGCGGGAGGAAACAATGAGCAGTTCTTC. Its protein product is CASSAGLAGGNNEQFF.

Ten or more counts support this clonotype. The CDR3 DNA follows: TGTGCCAGCACCCGCTCCTCGGGACGCAACTATGGCTACACCTTC. This encodes CASTRSSGRNYGYTF. J is TRBJ1-2 and V is TRBV12-3 or TRBV12-4; D is perhaps TRBD1 (5 bases). The CDR3 has 15 residues. V was clipped by 7 bases and J by 2 bases, with 17 bases between them.

The chain couples TRBV7-2 to TRBJ1-1; D is possibly TRBD1 (6 bases). V was trimmed by 3 bases and J by 5 bases, leaving 10 bases between them. CDR3 length equals 13 residues. Germline CDR1 and CDR2: SGHTA and FQGNSA. CDR3 DNA: TGTGCCAGCAGCTTCTTACAGGGAACTGAAGCTTTCTTT. It specifies CASSFLQGTEAFF.

The chain carries TRBV14 and TRBJ2-5; tentative D call: TRBD1 (7 bases). Trimming left V 0 bases short and J 4 bases short, with 15 bases between. Germline assignment: CDR1 SGHDN and CDR2 FVKESK. This CDR3 has 16 amino acids. CDR3 nucleotides: TGTGCCAGCAGCCAAGAGGGGAGACAGGGAGGAGAGACCCAGTACTTC. This gives the protein CASSQEGRQGGETQYF.

This clonotype was seen only once. V and J are TRBV29-1 and TRBJ2-7; D gene unclear. Germline V gene data show CDR1 as SQVTM and CDR2 as ANQGSEA. The CDR3 runs to 11 residues. V shed 4 bases and J shed 5 bases, with 9 bases lying between them. The CDR3 coding sequence is TGCAGCGTTGGAGAGGTCAACGAGCAGTACGTC. This gives the protein CSVGEVNEQYV.

The sample holds many counts of this clonotype. J is TRBJ1-1 and V is TRBV12-3 or TRBV12-4; maybe TRBD1 (6 bases). The ends were cut back, 7 bases at V and 4 bases at J, with 16 bases in the middle. The CDR3 has 14 residues. For the CDR3, the DNA is TGTGCCAGCACCCTGAGGGGGGGTTTCACTGAAGCTTTCTTT. The encoded protein is CASTLRGGFTEAFF.

This clonotype was recorded many times. V gene TRBV5-1 combines with J gene TRBJ2-7; 8 bases map to TRBD2. Germline V CDR1 and CDR2: SGHRS, YFSETQ. This CDR3 contains 16 residues. The junction had 7 bases not matched to a gene; V was cut back by 0 bases and J by 2 bases. The CDR3 region has the DNA TGCGCCAGCAGCTTGGCAGCGGGAGAGCGGGCCTACGAGCAGTACTTC. Translated: CASSLAAGERAYEQYF.

Concerning this clonotype itself: One junction end does not reproduce the germline sequence, and a read error may be involved. This rearrangement joins TRBV4-3 to TRBJ2-1; D uncertain. This CDR3 comprises 15 residues. CDR1 is LGHNA, CDR2 YSLEER, per germline. CDR3: CASNQLSTSHNEQFF. CDR3 coding DNA: TGCGCCAGCAACCAACTATCGACCAGTCACAATGAGCAGTTCTTC.